Listed below are T cell receptor beta chains from one sample, sequenced in a study of T cell responses to AZD1222 COVID-19 vaccine. TCRdb's copy holds only in-frame clones and misses some; the assay was immunoSEQ multiplex PCR. The table shows more than 85,000 clones, with roughly nine tenths occurring only once. The specimen comprised peripheral blood, sampled on day 0 of AZD1222 vaccination. These receptors were taken from an adult in good health. The CDR3 runs from the conserved cysteine through the conserved F or W. The D gene is left open where the match is weak. Size values are once, few and many counts, or a class for expanded clones, and some rows have none.

D gene	J gene	clone size	V gene	CDR3 DNA	CDR3 protein
TRBD1	TRBJ2-7	-	TRBV6-5	TGTGCCAGCAGTTACGAGGGGGCGGCGTACGAGCAGTACTTC	CASSYEGAAYEQYF
-	TRBJ1-5	-	TRBV15	TGTGCCACCAGCAGAGATGATCAGCCCCAGCATTTT	CATSRDDQPQHF
TRBD2	TRBJ2-7	-	TRBV28	TGTGCCAGCAGTTTAGACCTAGCGGCCTCCTACGAGCAGTACTTC	CASSLDLAASYEQYF
-	TRBJ2-7	once	TRBV6-2/TRBV6-3	TGTGCCAGCAGTTCCCCCCCCGGGGGCTACGAGCAGTACTTC	CASSSPPGGYEQYF
-	TRBJ2-7	-	TRBV27	TGTGCCAGCAGGCCCAGGGGCGCGTCCTACGAGCAGTACTTC	CASRPRGASYEQYF
-	TRBJ1-1	-	TRBV15	TGTGCCACCAGCAGAGCGCAATCGATCACTGAAGCTTTCTTT	CATSRAQSITEAFF
TRBD2	TRBJ2-7	few	TRBV13	TGTGCCAGCAGCTCAGGGACTAGCGGGAGGGTGAGGGAGCAGTACTTC	CASSSGTSGRVREQYF
-	TRBJ2-7	-	TRBV5-6	TGTGCCAGCAGCTTTTCCTACGAGCAGTACTTC	CASSFSYEQYF
-	TRBJ1-5	once	TRBV19	TGTGCCAGTAGGCGATCGACAGGTGATAGCAATCAGCCCCAGCATTTT	CASRRSTGDSNQPQHF
-	TRBJ2-3	-	TRBV14	TGTGCCAGCAGCCAGCGCCCGGGGAAAGGCACAGATACGCAGTATTTT	CASSQRPGKGTDTQYF